Detailed here is one T cell receptor (beta chain). This specimen comes from a study of blood T cell repertoires in COVID-19. Study in general: PBMCs, B-cell-depleted T cells, or T cells were the source of the cDNA or gDNA that made up the material.

The CDR3 loop spans 15 amino acids. Deletions cut 1 base from V and 5 bases from J, with 14 bases between. In germline, CDR1 is LGHNA, CDR2 YSLEER. Per the original methods: Using reference gene primer amplification, nucleated cell counts were estimated. Assay: immunoSEQ multiplex PCR; the TCRdb copy retains only in-frame clones and omits some. The DNA was the basis for D and trimming; V, J and clone size are from that table. The table includes some 120,000 clones, approximately 84% detected once. This chain connects TRBV4-3 to TRBJ1-1; D may be TRBD1 (5 bases). Sequencing input: peripheral blood. The TCR comes from a man between 65 and 85 years old with active or convalescent COVID-19. CDR3 in amino acids: CASSQAGVAGTEAFF. CDR3 DNA sequence: TGCGCCAGCAGCCAAGCGGGGGTGGCAGGGACTGAAGCTTTCTTT.